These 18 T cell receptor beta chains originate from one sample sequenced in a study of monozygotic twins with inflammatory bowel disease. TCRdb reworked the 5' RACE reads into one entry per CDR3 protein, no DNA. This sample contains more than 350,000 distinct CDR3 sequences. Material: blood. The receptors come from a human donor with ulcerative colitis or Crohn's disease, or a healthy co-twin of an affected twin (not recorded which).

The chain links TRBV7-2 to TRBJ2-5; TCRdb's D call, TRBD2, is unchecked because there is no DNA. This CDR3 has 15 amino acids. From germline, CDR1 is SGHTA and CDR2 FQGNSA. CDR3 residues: CASSGDSGAGETQYF.

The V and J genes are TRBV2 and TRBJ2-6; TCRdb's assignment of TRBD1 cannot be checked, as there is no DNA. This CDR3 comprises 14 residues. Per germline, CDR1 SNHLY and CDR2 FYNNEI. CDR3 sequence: CASKGGGGANVLTF. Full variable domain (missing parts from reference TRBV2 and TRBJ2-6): EPEVTQTPSHQVTQMGQEVILRCVPISNHLYFYWYRQILGQKVEFLVSFYNNEISEKSEIFDDQFSVERPDGSNFTLKIRSTKLEDSAMYFCASKGGGGANVLTFGAGSRLTVL.

The CDR3 sequence is CASSLRPQGAEVYEQYF. The chain carries TRBV5-1 and TRBJ2-7; TCRdb's D gene call, TRBD1, goes unchecked for lack of DNA. This CDR3 has 17 residues. Germline V lookup: CDR1 SGHRS, CDR2 YFSETQ.

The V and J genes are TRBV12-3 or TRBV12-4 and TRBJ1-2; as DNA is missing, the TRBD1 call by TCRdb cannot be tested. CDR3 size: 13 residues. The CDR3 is CASSGQGWYGYTF.

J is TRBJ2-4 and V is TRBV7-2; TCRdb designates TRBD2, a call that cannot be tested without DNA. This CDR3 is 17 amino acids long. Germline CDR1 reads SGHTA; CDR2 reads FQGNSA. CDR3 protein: CASSLRGRGDGKNIQYF.

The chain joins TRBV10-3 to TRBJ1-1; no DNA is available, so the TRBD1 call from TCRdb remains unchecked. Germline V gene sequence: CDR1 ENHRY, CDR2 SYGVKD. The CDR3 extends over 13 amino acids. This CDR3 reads CAISPGGVTEAFF.

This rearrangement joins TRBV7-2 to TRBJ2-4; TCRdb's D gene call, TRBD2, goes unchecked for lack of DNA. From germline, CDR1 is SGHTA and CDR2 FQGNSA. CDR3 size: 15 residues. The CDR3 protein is CASSPQSGGLGIQYF.

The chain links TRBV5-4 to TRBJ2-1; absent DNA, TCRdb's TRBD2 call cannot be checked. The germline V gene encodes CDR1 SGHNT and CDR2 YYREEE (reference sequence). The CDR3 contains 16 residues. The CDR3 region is CASSSAGERSYNEQFF. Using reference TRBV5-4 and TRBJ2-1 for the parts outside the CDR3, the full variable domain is ETGVTQSPTHLIKTRGQQVTLRCSSQSGHNTVSWYQQALGQGPQFIFQYYREEENGRGNFPPRFSGLQFPNYSSELNVNALELDDSALYLCASSSAGERSYNEQFFGPGTRLTVL.

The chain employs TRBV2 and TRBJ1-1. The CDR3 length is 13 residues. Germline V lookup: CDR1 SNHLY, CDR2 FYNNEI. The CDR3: CASSLTSYTEAFF.

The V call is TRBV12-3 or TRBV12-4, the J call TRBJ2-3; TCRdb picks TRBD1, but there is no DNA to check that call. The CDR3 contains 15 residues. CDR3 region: CASSRQLSGTDTQYF.

The CDR3 loop is CASSPGQGVHYEQYF. The V and J genes are TRBV6-1 and TRBJ2-7; the D call from TCRdb, TRBD1, cannot be confirmed without DNA. The CDR3 runs 15 residues. Germline V gene sequence: CDR1 MNHNS, CDR2 SASEGT.

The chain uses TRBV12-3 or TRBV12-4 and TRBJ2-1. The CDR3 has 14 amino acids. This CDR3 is CASSFGHTLGEQFF.

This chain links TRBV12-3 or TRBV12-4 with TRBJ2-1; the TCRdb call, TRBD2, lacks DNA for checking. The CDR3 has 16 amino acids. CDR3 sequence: CASSSWTSGAYNEQFF.

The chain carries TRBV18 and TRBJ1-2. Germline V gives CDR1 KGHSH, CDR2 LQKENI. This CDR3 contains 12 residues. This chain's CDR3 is CASSTDSYGYTF.

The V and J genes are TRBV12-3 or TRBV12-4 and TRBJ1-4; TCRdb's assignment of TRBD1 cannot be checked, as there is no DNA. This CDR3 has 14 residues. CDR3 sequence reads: CASSFLPVNEKLFF.

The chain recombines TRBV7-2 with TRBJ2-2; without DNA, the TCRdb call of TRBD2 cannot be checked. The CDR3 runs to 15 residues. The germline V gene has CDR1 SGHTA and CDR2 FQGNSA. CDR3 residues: CASSGRAGGIGELFF.

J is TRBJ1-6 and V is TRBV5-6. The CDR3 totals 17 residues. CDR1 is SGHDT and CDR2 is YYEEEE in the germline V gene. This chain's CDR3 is CASSSRTTSSYNSPLHF.

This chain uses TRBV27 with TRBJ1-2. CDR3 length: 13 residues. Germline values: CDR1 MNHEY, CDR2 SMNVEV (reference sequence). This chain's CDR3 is CASSPLMGYGYTF.